This T cell receptor beta chain was recovered during a study of CD8+CD57+ T cells in acquired aplastic anemia. The CDR3 has 15 amino acids. Germline V gene sequence: CDR1 SGHTA, CDR2 FQGTGA. V shed 2 bases and J 6 bases; nucleotides not matched to a gene: 7. TCR beta VDJ and CDR3 were profiled, and genomic DNA was the template. Via MiXCR, TCRdb re-called the reads, giving one row per CDR3 protein. The sample lists 270,000 or so distinct CDR3 sequences; approximately 79% were seen once. All sequencing subjects had displayed CD8+CD57+ cell expansion on flow cytometry. The chain uses TRBV7-3 and TRBJ2-1, with 7 bases lining up with TRBD2. Source material: sorted CD4+, CD8+, or CD8+CD57+ T cells (not recorded which) from PBMCs. The clonotype comes from a human donor with aplastic anemia. This CDR3 is CASSLAGEVGNEQFF. DNA for the CDR3: TGTGCCAGCAGCTTAGCGGGAGAGGTTGGCAATGAGCAGTTCTTC. The full variable domain, with the rest looked up from reference TRBV7-3 and TRBJ2-1, is GAGVSQTPSNKVTEKGKYVELRCDPISGHTALYWYRQSLGQGPEFLIYFQGTGAADDSGLPNDRFFAVRPEGSVSTLKIQRTERGDSAVYLCASSLAGEVGNEQFFGPGTRLTVL.